These T cell receptor beta chains were read from a single sample in a study of OX40 agonist ivuxolimab in advanced cancers. Assay: immunoSEQ multiplex PCR; the TCRdb copy retains only in-frame clones and omits some. The sample gives just over 60,000 clones, 87% of which show up once; more than 15% is in the top ten. Sequencing used CD4+ or CD8+ T cells sorted from blood, obtained in a trial of the OX40 agonist ivuxolimab. Every receptor here comes from an adult with an advanced solid tumor such as melanoma, head and neck, liver or kidney cancer. Each CDR3 is given with its conserved first and last residue. D genes are given only for firm matches. A row's size may be missing; if present it is once, few, many or a size class.

length	V	J	D	size	CDR3	DNA
17	TRBV18	TRBJ1-5	-	-	CASSPQQGGGSNQPQHF	TGTGCCAGCTCACCGCAACAGGGCGGGGGGAGCAATCAGCCCCAGCATTTT
14	TRBV27	TRBJ2-7	-	-	CASSSGRVYYEQYF	TGTGCCAGCAGTTCTGGACGGGTCTACTACGAGCAGTACTTC
13	TRBV18	TRBJ1-5	TRBD1	-	CASSLGQNQPQHF	TGTGCCAGCTCTCTGGGACAGAATCAGCCCCAGCATTTT
14	TRBV6-1	TRBJ2-4	-	few	CASGGDWAKNIQYF	TGTGCCAGTGGCGGGGACTGGGCCAAAAACATTCAGTACTTC
15	TRBV7-2	TRBJ2-2	TRBD2	-	CASSFASGNTGELFF	TGTGCCAGCAGCTTCGCTAGCGGGAACACCGGGGAGCTGTTTTTT
16	TRBV14	TRBJ2-7	-	once	CASSQDFKTRSYEQYF	TGTGCCAGCAGCCAAGATTTCAAAACCCGCTCCTACGAGCAGTACTTC
13	TRBV11-2	TRBJ2-7	-	-	CASSFYRVYEQYF	TGTGCCAGCAGCTTCTACAGGGTCTACGAGCAGTACTTC
14	TRBV5-5	TRBJ1-5	-	-	CASSHRVSNQPQHF	TGTGCCAGCTCCCACAGGGTCAGCAATCAGCCCCAGCATTTT
13	TRBV19	TRBJ2-6	-	-	CASCISGANVLTF	TGTGCCAGTTGTATCTCTGGGGCCAACGTCCTGACTTTC
15	TRBV7-2	TRBJ1-5	TRBD1	-	CASSVRTGGGQPQHF	TGTGCCAGCAGCGTACGGACAGGGGGCGGTCAGCCCCAGCATTTT
15	TRBV19	TRBJ1-2	-	-	CASSMRTAVNYGYTF	TGTGCCAGTAGTATGCGGACAGCGGTTAACTATGGCTACACCTTC
17	TRBV4-1	TRBJ2-6	-	few	CASSQDPKGTGANVLTF	TGCGCCAGCAGCCAAGATCCTAAAGGGACTGGGGCCAACGTCCTGACTTTC
15	TRBV10-3	TRBJ2-1	TRBD2	-	CAITVGLERAGEQFF	TGTGCCATCACCGTCGGACTAGAACGGGCGGGTGAGCAGTTCTTC
13	TRBV18	TRBJ1-1	-	few	CASSGRQGTEAFF	TGTGCCAGCTCAGGGAGGCAGGGCACTGAAGCTTTCTTT
11	TRBV29-1	TRBJ1-1	-	-	CSAGLNTEAFF	TGCAGCGCCGGACTCAACACTGAAGCTTTCTTT
11	TRBV5-1	TRBJ2-1	-	-	CASSLRTEQFF	TGCGCCAGCAGCTTAAGAACTGAGCAGTTCTTC
19	TRBV21-1	TRBJ1-2	-	-	CASSKDHGDRGFTNYGYTF	TGTGCCAGCAGCAAAGATCACGGGGACAGGGGGTTTACTAACTATGGCTACACCTTC
16	TRBV5-8	TRBJ1-1	-	-	CASSLGRGAKNTEAFF	TGTGCCAGCAGCTTAGGTAGGGGGGCCAAAAACACTGAAGCTTTCTTT
15	TRBV10-3	TRBJ2-3	TRBD2	-	CAISEPGLATDTQYF	TGTGCCATCAGTGAGCCTGGACTAGCGACAGATACGCAGTATTTT
15	TRBV18	TRBJ2-1	-	-	CASSLQGSSYNEQFF	TGTGCCAGCTCACTTCAAGGGAGCTCCTACAATGAGCAGTTCTTC
14	TRBV5-8	TRBJ1-1	-	-	CASSLPAWNTEAFF	TGTGCCAGCAGCTTGCCCGCATGGAACACTGAAGCTTTCTTT
13	TRBV9	TRBJ1-3	-	-	CASSAPPLYTIYF	TGTGCCAGCAGCGCACCTCCCTTATACACCATATATTTT
14	TRBV14	TRBJ1-1	TRBD1	-	CASSQTRTGSQAFF	TGTGCCAGCAGCCAAACACGGACAGGGTCTCAAGCTTTCTTT
11	TRBV11-1	TRBJ2-7	-	-	CASSLIYEQYF	TGTGCCAGCAGCTTAATCTACGAGCAGTACTTC
16	TRBV6-5	TRBJ2-1	-	-	CASSYSSQRANNEQFF	TGTGCCAGCAGTTACTCTTCCCAGCGGGCCAACAATGAGCAGTTCTTC
18	TRBV7-6	TRBJ2-2	TRBD2	-	CASSFSTSGIRNTGELFF	TGTGCCAGCAGCTTCAGTACTAGCGGGATTCGGAACACCGGGGAGCTGTTTTTT
15	TRBV6-1	TRBJ1-5	-	-	CASGVQNGGNQPQHF	TGTGCCAGCGGTGTTCAGAACGGGGGCAATCAGCCCCAGCATTTT
14	TRBV5-5	TRBJ1-5	-	-	CASSYGGVSAAQHF	TGTGCCAGCAGCTATGGCGGGGTTTCAGCGGCCCAGCATTTT
14	TRBV10-3	TRBJ2-7	-	-	CAISVGLAASEQYF	TGTGCCATCAGTGTCGGGCTAGCCGCCTCCGAGCAGTACTTC
14	TRBV5-1	TRBJ2-1	TRBD2	-	CASRLLAGNNEQFF	TGCGCCAGCAGGCTACTAGCGGGGAACAATGAGCAGTTCTTC
13	TRBV18	TRBJ2-1	-	few	CASRGQSYNEQFF	TGTGCCAGTCGCGGACAGTCATACAATGAGCAGTTCTTC
13	TRBV28	TRBJ2-1	TRBD1	-	CASSTTGVNEQFF	TGTGCCAGCAGTACGACAGGGGTCAATGAGCAGTTCTTC
14	TRBV7-9	TRBJ1-2	-	-	CASSLEFPRRGYTF	TGTGCCAGCAGCTTAGAGTTCCCACGCCGGGGCTACACCTTC
14	TRBV7-7	TRBJ2-2	-	-	CASSLGGSIGELFF	TGTGCTAGCAGCTTAGGGGGGAGCATCGGGGAGCTGTTTTTT
14	TRBV28	TRBJ1-5	-	few	CASSLRGVWQPQHF	TGTGCCAGCAGTTTAAGGGGGGTGTGGCAGCCCCAGCATTTT
16	TRBV5-4	TRBJ2-2	TRBD2	-	CASSAGTSRNTGELFF	TGTGCCAGCAGCGCCGGGACTAGCAGGAACACCGGGGAGCTGTTTTTT
13	TRBV6-4	TRBJ2-3	-	-	CASSGTRSDTQYF	TGTGCCAGCAGTGGGACGAGGTCGGATACGCAGTATTTT
18	TRBV27	TRBJ2-2	-	-	CASSLFSPDRANTGELFF	TGTGCCAGCAGTTTATTTAGTCCCGATAGGGCGAACACCGGGGAGCTGTTTTTT
17	TRBV4-2	TRBJ1-2	TRBD1	-	CASSQRRDRGLGYGYTF	TGTGCCAGCAGCCAACGACGGGACAGGGGGCTTGGCTATGGCTACACCTTC